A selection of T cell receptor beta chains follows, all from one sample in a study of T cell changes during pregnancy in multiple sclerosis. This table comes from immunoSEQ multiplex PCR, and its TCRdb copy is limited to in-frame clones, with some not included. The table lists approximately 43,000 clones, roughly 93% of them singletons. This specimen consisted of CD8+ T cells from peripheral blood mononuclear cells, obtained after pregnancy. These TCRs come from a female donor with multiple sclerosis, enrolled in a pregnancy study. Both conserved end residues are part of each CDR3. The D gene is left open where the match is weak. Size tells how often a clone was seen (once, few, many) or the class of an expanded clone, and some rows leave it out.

TGTGCCAGCAGCTTGTCTTGGGGCGACGCGAACACCGGGGAGCTGTTTTTT	CASSLSWGDANTGELFF	.	.	TRBJ2-2	TRBV7-9
TGCGCCAGCAGCCTCGGGTCGAGCAATCAGCCCCAGCATTTT	CASSLGSSNQPQHF	.	.	TRBJ1-5	TRBV4-1
TGTGCCAGCGCGTCATCTCTAGCGAGTCAAGAGACCCAGTACTTC	CASASSLASQETQYF	.	once	TRBJ2-5	TRBV27
TGTGCCAGCAGTTCGGGGACAGGGGGCTATGGCTACACCTTC	CASSSGTGGYGYTF	TRBD1	.	TRBJ1-2	TRBV27
TGCGCCAGCAGGTCCCAGGGGAACACTGAAGCTTTCTTT	CASRSQGNTEAFF	.	.	TRBJ1-1	TRBV10-1
TGTGCCTGGAGTACTGGGACAGGCAATCAGCCCCAGCATTTT	CAWSTGTGNQPQHF	TRBD1	once	TRBJ1-5	TRBV30
TGTGCCAGCAGCTTAGGACTGGGGAGCTCCTACGAGCAGTACTTC	CASSLGLGSSYEQYF	.	.	TRBJ2-7	TRBV7-2
TGTGCCAGCAATCTGTGGACAGGCGGATGGCAGCCCCAGCATTTT	CASNLWTGGWQPQHF	.	.	TRBJ1-5	TRBV21-1
TGTGCCAGCAGTGAAGCGCTTCTAAGACAGGGGACGAAGGGGGTACAGGGGCAGCCCCAGCATTTT	CASSEALLRQGTKGVQGQPQHF	TRBD1	.	TRBJ1-5	TRBV6-1
TGCGCCAGCAGCACTTGGACAGGGCGGACTGAAGCTTTCTTT	CASSTWTGRTEAFF	TRBD1	.	TRBJ1-1	TRBV5-1
TGCGCCAGCAGCCGTGGCGGCATCGGGGGCACTGAAGCTTTCTTT	CASSRGGIGGTEAFF	.	.	TRBJ1-1	TRBV4-3
TGTGCCAGCAGCTTAGCTGGCAGGGTTGAAGCTTTCTTT	CASSLAGRVEAFF	.	few	TRBJ1-1	TRBV11-2
TGTGCCAGCAGCGGGCCAGGAGGGTTGGCCCAGTACTTC	CASSGPGGLAQYF	.	.	TRBJ2-5	TRBV7-9
TGTGCCAGTAGTCCAGGAGGGCTCCAAGAGACCCAGTACTTC	CASSPGGLQETQYF	.	.	TRBJ2-5	TRBV19
TGTGCCAGCAGTTATCAGGAAACTTACGAGCAGTACTTC	CASSYQETYEQYF	.	.	TRBJ2-7	TRBV27
TGTGCCAGCAGCTTAGCCCCCGGGGTGCATACGCAGTATTTT	CASSLAPGVHTQYF	.	.	TRBJ2-3	TRBV11-2
TGTGCCAGCAGCTCGCCCCTGGCAGGGGCTCATGAAGCTTTCTTT	CASSSPLAGAHEAFF	.	.	TRBJ1-1	TRBV7-6
TGTGCCAGCAGCTTAATCGGGTTTAGCACAGATACGCAGTATTTT	CASSLIGFSTDTQYF	.	.	TRBJ2-3	TRBV7-3
TGCGCCAGCAGCCTGAACAGGGGGCCATTGAACACTGAAGCTTTCTTT	CASSLNRGPLNTEAFF	TRBD1	.	TRBJ1-1	TRBV4-1
TGCAGTGCTCGACTATCCAATGAAGCTTTCTTT	CSARLSNEAFF	.	few	TRBJ1-1	TRBV20-1
TGCAGCGTCCACGGACGGGATCGGCAGTACTTC	CSVHGRDRQYF	.	.	TRBJ2-7	TRBV29-1
TGTGCCAGCAGCGCCGGGACAGGGAACACCGGGGAGCTGTTTTTT	CASSAGTGNTGELFF	TRBD1	.	TRBJ2-2	TRBV5-4
TGTGCCTGGAATACCGGGAATCTGGACCCCCTAGAATTC	CAWNTGNLDPLEF	.	once	TRBJ2-7	TRBV30
TGTGCAAGTCGCTTAGGGGGACAGGGCGTAGATACGCAGTATTTT	CASRLGGQGVDTQYF	.	.	TRBJ2-3	TRBV12-2